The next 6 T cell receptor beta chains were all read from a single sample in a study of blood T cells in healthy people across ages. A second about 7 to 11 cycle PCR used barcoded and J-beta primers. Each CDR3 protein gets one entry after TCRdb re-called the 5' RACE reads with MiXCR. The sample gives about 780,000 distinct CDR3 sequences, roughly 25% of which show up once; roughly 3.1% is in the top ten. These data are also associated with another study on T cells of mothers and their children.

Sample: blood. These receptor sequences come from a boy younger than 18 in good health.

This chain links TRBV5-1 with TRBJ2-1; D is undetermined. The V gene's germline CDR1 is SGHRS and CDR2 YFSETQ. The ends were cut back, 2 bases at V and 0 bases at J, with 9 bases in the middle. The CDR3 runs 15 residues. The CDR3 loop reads CASSLFDSSYNEQFF. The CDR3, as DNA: TGCGCCAGCAGCTTATTTGATAGCTCCTACAATGAGCAGTTCTTC.

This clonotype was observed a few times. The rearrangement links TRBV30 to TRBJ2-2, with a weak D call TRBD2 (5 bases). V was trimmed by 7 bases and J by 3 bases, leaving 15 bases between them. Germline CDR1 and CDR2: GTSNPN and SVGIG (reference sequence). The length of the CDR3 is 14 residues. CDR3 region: CASAGSKDTGELFF. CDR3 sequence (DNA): TGTGCCTCAGCTGGGAGTAAGGACACCGGGGAGCTGTTTTTT.

The CDR3 reads CAWSRRGTDSGNTIYF. The CDR3 bases are TGTGCCTGGAGTCGACGGGGGACGGACTCTGGAAACACCATATATTTT. This chain joins TRBV30 and TRBJ1-3; a weak D match, TRBD1 (5 bases). The CDR3 sequence is 16 residues long. Trimming took off 2 bases at V and 0 bases at J, with 14 bases between the two ends. The germline V gene encodes CDR1 GTSNPN and CDR2 SVGIG (reference sequence).

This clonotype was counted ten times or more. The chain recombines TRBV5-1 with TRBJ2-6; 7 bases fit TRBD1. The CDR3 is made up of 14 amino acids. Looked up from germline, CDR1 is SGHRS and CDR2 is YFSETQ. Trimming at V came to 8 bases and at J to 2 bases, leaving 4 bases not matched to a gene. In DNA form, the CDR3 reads TGCGCCAGTTCACAGGGGACTGGGGCCAACGTCCTGACTTTC. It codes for CASSQGTGANVLTF.

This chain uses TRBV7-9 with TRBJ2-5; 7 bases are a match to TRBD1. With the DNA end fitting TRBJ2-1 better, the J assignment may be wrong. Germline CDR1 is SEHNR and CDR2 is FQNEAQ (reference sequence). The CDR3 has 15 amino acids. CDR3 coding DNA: TGTGCCAGCAGCTTAGCTCAGGGGGTTTACAATGAGCAGTTCTTC. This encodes CASSLAQGVYNEQFF.

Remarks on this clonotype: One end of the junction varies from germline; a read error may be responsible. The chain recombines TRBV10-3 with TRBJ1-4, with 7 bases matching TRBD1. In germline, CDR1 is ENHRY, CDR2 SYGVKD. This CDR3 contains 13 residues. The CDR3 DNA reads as TGTGCCATCAGGAGACAGGGAGATGAAAAGCTGTTTTTT. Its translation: CAIRRQGDEKLFF.